The next 9 T cell receptor beta chains were all read from a single sample in a study of blood T cell repertoires in COVID-19. This table comes from immunoSEQ multiplex PCR, and its TCRdb copy is limited to in-frame clones, with some not included. Of approximately 32,000 clones listed, roughly 84% are singletons. Sequencing was done on a sample of peripheral blood. Receptors originate from a man aged 55 to 70 with active COVID-19.

The chain employs TRBV12-3 or TRBV12-4 and TRBJ1-5, with D hard to call. This CDR3 has 12 residues. V lost 5 bases to trimming and J lost 4 bases, with 6 bases between them. The CDR3 coding sequence is TGTGCCAGCAGTCTCCTAAATCAGCCCCAGCATTTT. It is translated as CASSLLNQPQHF.

This clone was seen only once. The chain couples TRBV3-1 (or the pseudogene TRBV3-2) to TRBJ2-2; 13 nucleotides line up with TRBD2. CDR3 length: 17 amino acids. V lost 7 bases to trimming and J lost 3 bases; unmatched junction nucleotides: 8. Germline-derived CDR1 and CDR2 are LGHDT and YNNKEL (reference sequence). This chain's CDR3 is CASNPMGLAGHTGELFF. CDR3 in DNA: TGTGCCAGCAACCCAATGGGACTAGCGGGACACACCGGGGAGCTGTTTTTT.

Here the CDR3 reads CASSPWTAFYGYTF. In DNA, the CDR3 is TGTGCCAGCAGTCCCTGGACAGCGTTCTATGGCTACACCTTC. The V gene is TRBV6-5, the J gene TRBJ1-2; tentative D call: TRBD1 (6 bases). The V gene lost 5 bases and the J gene lost 4 bases, with 14 bases spanning the gap. Germline V gives CDR1 MNHEY, CDR2 SVGAGI. This CDR3 has 14 amino acids.

The J gene is TRBJ2-7, the V gene TRBV7-2; 12 positions match TRBD2. V gave up 7 bases and J gave up 7 bases; unmatched junction bases: 11. The CDR3 runs 15 residues. Looked up from germline, CDR1 is SGHTA and CDR2 is FQGNSA. In DNA, the CDR3 is TGTGCCAGCAAGGGGCTAGCGGGAGGGCCGGGGGAGCAGTACTTC. Translated: CASKGLAGGPGEQYF. Full variable domain (missing parts from reference TRBV7-2 and TRBJ2-7): GAGVSQSPSNKVTEKGKDVELRCDPISGHTALYWYRQSLGQGLEFLIYFQGNSAPDKSGLPSDRFSAERTGGSVSTLTIQRTQQEDSAVYLCASKGLAGGPGEQYFGPGTRLTVT.

This clone was found once. At one end, the junction sequence differs from germline, possibly due to a read error. V usage is TRBV14 and J usage is TRBJ1-1, with D maybe TRBD1 (6 bases). Per germline, CDR1 SGHDN and CDR2 FVKESK. The CDR3 consists of 16 residues. The CDR3 DNA is TGTGCCAGCAGCCAGTGGGACAAAGGCACGAACACTGAAGTTTTCTTT. It specifies CASSQWDKGTNTEVFF.

The chain carries TRBV19 and TRBJ2-3, with TRBD2 identical over 8 bases. From germline, CDR1 is LNHDA and CDR2 SQIVND (reference sequence). The CDR3 has 15 amino acids. With 6 bases clipped from V and 2 bases from J, the junction kept 7 bases outside the gene matches. In nucleotides, the CDR3 is TGTGCCAGTAGACTGAGCGGGAGAGTCACAGATACGCAGTATTTT. Translating it yields CASRLSGRVTDTQYF. The full variable domain, rest sourced from reference TRBV19 and TRBJ2-3, is DGGITQSPKYLFRKEGQNVTLSCEQNLNHDAMYWYRQDPGQGLRLIYYSQIVNDFQKGDIAEGYSVSREKKESFPLTVTSAQKNPTAFYLCASRLSGRVTDTQYFGPGTRLTVL.

V gene TRBV5-1 combines with J gene TRBJ2-5; a possible D gene is TRBD2 (6 bases). Looked up from germline, CDR1 is SGHRS and CDR2 is YFSETQ. This CDR3 spans 15 amino acids. Trimming stripped 4 bases from V and 0 bases from J, with 13 bases between. In DNA form, the CDR3 reads TGCGCCAGCAGCCCGGGACTGGAGTACCAAGAGACCCAGTACTTC. It encodes CASSPGLEYQETQYF. The variable domain in full, completed from reference TRBV5-1 and TRBJ2-5, reads KAGVTQTPRYLIKTRGQQVTLSCSPISGHRSVSWYQQTPGQGLQFLFEYFSETQRNKGNFPGRFSGRQFSNSRSEMNVSTLELGDSALYLCASSPGLEYQETQYFGPGTRLLVL.

The gene calls are TRBV5-1 and TRBJ2-5; the match to TRBD2 covers 13 bases. V trimming: 0 bases; J trimming: 5 bases; junction bases outside the gene matches: 4. The CDR3 extends over 16 amino acids. Germline V gene lookup returns CDR1 SGHRS and CDR2 YFSETQ. CDR3 in amino acids: CASSLGLAGGWETQYF. CDR3 coding DNA: TGCGCCAGCAGCTTGGGACTAGCGGGAGGCTGGGAGACCCAGTACTTC.

This chain connects TRBV27 to TRBJ2-1; D gene unclear. This CDR3 comprises 15 residues. V was shortened by 2 bases and J by 6 bases, with 14 bases between the two germline ends. Germline values: CDR1 MNHEY, CDR2 SMNVEV (reference sequence). The CDR3 protein is CASSLARPPGNEQFF. DNA for the CDR3: TGTGCCAGCAGTTTAGCTCGGCCCCCGGGCAATGAGCAGTTCTTC.